Listed here are 16 T cell receptor beta chains from one sample, sequenced in a study of T cell responses to AZD1222 COVID-19 vaccine. Assay used: immunoSEQ multiplex PCR; TCRdb lists only in-frame clones, some missing. The data show about 84,000 clones, with approximately 83% seen just once and over 9.5% held by the top ten. The material sequenced was peripheral blood, taken 28 days after the second AZD1222 dose. The receptor set was obtained from an adult who received the AZD1222 COVID-19 vaccine.

The rearrangement joins TRBV4-1 to TRBJ2-4; D gene uncertain. Trimming cost V 4 bases and J 3 bases, with 13 bases left between them. From germline, CDR1 is MGHRA and CDR2 YSYEKL. The CDR3 loop spans 15 amino acids. The CDR3 DNA follows: TGCGCCAGCAGCCGAATCCTAGTTGACAAAAACATTCAGTACTTC. It codes for CASSRILVDKNIQYF.

The rearrangement joins TRBV7-9 to TRBJ1-6; D remains ambiguous. Germline CDR1 and CDR2: SEHNR and FQNEAQ (reference sequence). Trimming removed 5 bases from V and 1 base from J, with 9 bases in between. The CDR3 has 15 amino acids. The CDR3 bases are TGTGCCAGCAGCGATACGGGGTCCTATAATTCACCCCTCCACTTT. Translation: CASSDTGSYNSPLHF.

This chain uses TRBV21-1 with TRBJ2-1; the table's D call of TRBD1 was not tested on the DNA. TRBV21-1 is a pseudogene segment. This CDR3 has 13 residues. The CDR3 DNA follows: TGTGCCAGCAGCACGGACAGTTACAATGAGCAGTTCTTC. Translating gives CASSTDSYNEQFF.

The chain has TRBV7-9 and TRBJ1-1; D gene unclear. Germline V gene data show CDR1 as SEHNR and CDR2 as FQNEAQ (reference sequence). V dropped 5 bases and J dropped 0 bases, with 19 bases sitting between them. The CDR3 loop spans 17 amino acids. CDR3: CASSQTALGIVNTEAFF. The CDR3 nucleotides are TGTGCCAGCAGCCAAACTGCCCTTGGGATCGTGAACACTGAAGCTTTCTTT. Looking up the rest from reference TRBV7-9 and TRBJ1-1 gives the full variable domain: DTGVSQNPRHKITKRGQNVTFRCDPISEHNRLYWYRQTLGQGPEFLTYFQNEAQLEKSRLLSDRFSAERPKGSFSTLEIQRTEQGDSAMYLCASSQTALGIVNTEAFFGQGTRLTVV.

This chain links TRBV5-4 with TRBJ2-3; the D is unclear. The germline V gene encodes CDR1 SGHNT and CDR2 YYREEE (reference sequence). Trimming pared 0 bases from V and 1 base from J, leaving 9 bases between. The CDR3 sequence is 15 residues long. The CDR3 DNA reads as TGTGCCAGCAGCTTGGAGGGCGATGGCACAGATACGCAGTATTTT. Amino acids: CASSLEGDGTDTQYF.

This chain connects TRBV30 to TRBJ1-4; D call uncertain. Per the germline V gene, CDR1 is GTSNPN and CDR2 is SVGIG (reference sequence). V was trimmed by 1 base and J by 4 bases, leaving 10 bases between them. The CDR3 sequence is 14 residues long. The CDR3 is CAWSDGLFNEKLFF. In DNA, the CDR3 is TGTGCCTGGAGTGACGGATTGTTTAATGAAAAACTGTTTTTT.

There are a few counts of this clone. The gene calls are TRBV10-3 and TRBJ1-2; 7 bases line up with TRBD1. The CDR3 extends over 12 amino acids. V shed 11 bases, J shed 3 bases, and the junction held 6 bases outside the gene matches. Looked up from germline, CDR1 is ENHRY and CDR2 is SYGVKD. CDR3 loop: CAARDSDYGYTF. DNA of the CDR3: TGTGCCGCCCGGGACAGCGACTATGGCTACACCTTC.

This clone showed up just a few times. J is TRBJ1-1 and V is TRBV19; D perhaps matches TRBD1 (5 bases). In germline, CDR1 is LNHDA, CDR2 SQIVND (reference sequence). Trimming shortened V by 3 bases and J by 0 bases, and 20 bases separated the two germline ends. This CDR3 is 18 amino acids long. The CDR3 is CASSIGVGATIMNTEAFF. The CDR3 DNA sequence: TGTGCCAGTAGTATCGGGGTCGGGGCGACCATCATGAACACTGAAGCTTTCTTT. The complete variable domain, with remaining parts taken from reference TRBV19 and TRBJ1-1, reads DGGITQSPKYLFRKEGQNVTLSCEQNLNHDAMYWYRQDPGQGLRLIYYSQIVNDFQKGDIAEGYSVSREKKESFPLTVTSAQKNPTAFYLCASSIGVGATIMNTEAFFGQGTRLTVV.

In its sample, this clone was seen a few times. The V and J genes are TRBV24-1 and TRBJ1-1; no definite D call. This CDR3 is built from 12 residues. Trimming left V 2 bases short and J 10 bases short, with 10 bases between. The germline CDR1 and CDR2 sequences are KGHDR and SFDVKD. CDR3 in DNA: TGTGCCACCAGTGATTGGGGAGGGCGAGCTTTCTTT. Translation: CATSDWGGRAFF.

CDR3 residues: CASGGQGVGEQYF. In DNA form, the CDR3 reads TGTGCCAGTGGGGGACAGGGGGTTGGCGAGCAGTACTTC. The rearrangement links TRBV19 to TRBJ2-7, with 11 nucleotides matching TRBD1. V shed 8 bases, J shed 6 bases, and the junction held 6 bases outside the gene matches. The CDR3 contains 13 residues. Germline CDR1 and CDR2: LNHDA and SQIVND (reference sequence).

The V and J genes are TRBV5-1 and TRBJ1-2; D might be TRBD1 (6 bases). With 0 bases removed from V and 1 base from J, the gap between germline ends came to 10 bases. Germline V gene sequence: CDR1 SGHRS, CDR2 YFSETQ. The CDR3 runs to 15 residues. The CDR3 is CASSLALQGNYGYTF. CDR3 DNA: TGCGCCAGCAGCTTGGCCTTACAGGGTAACTATGGCTACACCTTC.

The V call is TRBV9, the J call TRBJ1-2; tentative D call: TRBD1 (6 bases). Germline V lookup: CDR1 SGDLS, CDR2 YYNGEE. The CDR3 is made up of 14 amino acids. Trimming removed 3 bases at V and 7 bases at J, with 16 bases between. This CDR3 reads CASSASGGRGGYTF. The CDR3 DNA is TGTGCCAGCAGCGCTAGCGGGGGGCGCGGTGGCTACACCTTC.

In this sample, this clone turned up once. This chain links TRBV7-3 with TRBJ1-2; TRBD1 matches at 7 bases. Unmatched junction bases numbered 18, after V lost 5 bases and J lost 6 bases. The CDR3 consists of 17 residues. Germline V lookup: CDR1 SGHTA, CDR2 FQGTGA. The chain's CDR3 is CASSLGRGAGGLNGYTF. In DNA, the CDR3 is TGTGCCAGCAGCCTAGGACGCGGCGCAGGGGGGCTAAATGGCTACACCTTC.

The J gene is TRBJ1-5, the V gene TRBV24-1, with D tentatively TRBD1 (5 bases). In germline, CDR1 is KGHDR, CDR2 SFDVKD. This CDR3 has 16 amino acids. Trimming took 7 bases from V and 9 from J, leaving 24 bases between them. CDR3: CATSASGGSPDRPQHF. The CDR3 DNA sequence: TGTGCCACCAGCGCGTCGGGGGGGAGCCCGGATAGGCCCCAGCATTTT.

The chain has TRBV18 and TRBJ1-5; D unclear. CDR1 KGHSH and CDR2 LQKENI come from the germline V gene. The length of the CDR3 is 14 residues. V lost 6 bases, J lost 4 bases, and 13 bases lay in between. CDR3 protein: CASSTVDTNQPQHF. The CDR3 DNA reads as TGTGCCAGCTCTACAGTAGACACGAATCAGCCCCAGCATTTT. Together with reference TRBV18 and TRBJ1-5, the CDR3 gives the full variable domain: NAGVMQNPRHLVRRRGQEARLRCSPMKGHSHVYWYRQLPEEGLKFMVYLQKENIIDESGMPKERFSAEFPKEGPSILRIQQVVRGDSAAYFCASSTVDTNQPQHFGDGTRLSIL.

CDR3 sequence: CASSLRADTGELFF. The CDR3, as DNA: TGTGCCAGCAGTTTACGGGCCGACACCGGGGAGCTGTTTTTT. This chain connects TRBV28 to TRBJ2-2; no firm D call. Germline V gives CDR1 MDHEN, CDR2 SYDVKM. Deletions cut 2 bases from V and 3 bases from J, with 7 bases between. The CDR3 totals 14 residues.